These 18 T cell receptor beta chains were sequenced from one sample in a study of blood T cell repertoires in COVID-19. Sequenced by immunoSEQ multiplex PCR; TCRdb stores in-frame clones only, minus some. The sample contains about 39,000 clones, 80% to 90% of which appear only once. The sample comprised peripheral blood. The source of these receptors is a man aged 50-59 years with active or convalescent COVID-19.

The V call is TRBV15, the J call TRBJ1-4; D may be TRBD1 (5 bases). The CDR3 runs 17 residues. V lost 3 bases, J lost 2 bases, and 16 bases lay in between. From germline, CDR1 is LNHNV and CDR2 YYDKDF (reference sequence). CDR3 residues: CATSSPGGVRTNEKLFF. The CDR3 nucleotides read TGTGCCACCAGCAGCCCGGGGGGGGTTAGGACTAATGAAAAACTGTTTTTT.

For the CDR3, the DNA is TGTGCCAGCAGCCCCGGGTCCCATCAGCCCCAGCATTTT. This translates into CASSPGSHQPQHF. The J gene is TRBJ1-5, the V gene TRBV28; no clear D. The CDR3 is 13 residues long. Trimming pared 6 bases from V and 5 bases from J, leaving 11 bases between. CDR1 and CDR2 (germline): MDHEN, SYDVKM.

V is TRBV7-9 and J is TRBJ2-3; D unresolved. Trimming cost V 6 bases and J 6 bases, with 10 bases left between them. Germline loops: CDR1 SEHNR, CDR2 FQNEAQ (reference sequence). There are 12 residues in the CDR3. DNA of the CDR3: TGTGCCAGCAGACAGACCGGTGATACGCAGTATTTT. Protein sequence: CASRQTGDTQYF.

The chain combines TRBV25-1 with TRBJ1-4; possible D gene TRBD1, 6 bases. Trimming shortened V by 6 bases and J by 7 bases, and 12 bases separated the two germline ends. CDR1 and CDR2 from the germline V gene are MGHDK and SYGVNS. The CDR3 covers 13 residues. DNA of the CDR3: TGTGCCAGCAGAGGGGGATACGGTGAAAAACTGTTTTTT. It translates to CASRGGYGEKLFF.

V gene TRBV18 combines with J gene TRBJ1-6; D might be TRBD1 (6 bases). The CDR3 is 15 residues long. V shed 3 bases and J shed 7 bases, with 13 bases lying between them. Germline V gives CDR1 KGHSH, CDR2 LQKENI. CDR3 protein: CASSPGGTGNSPLHF. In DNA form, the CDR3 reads TGTGCCAGCTCACCGGGTGGCACAGGGAATTCACCCCTCCACTTT.

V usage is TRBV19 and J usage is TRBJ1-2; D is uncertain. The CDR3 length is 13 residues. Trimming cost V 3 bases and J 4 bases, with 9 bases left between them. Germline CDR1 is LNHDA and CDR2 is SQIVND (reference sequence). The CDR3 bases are TGTGCCAGTAGTATGCGAACGGGCTATGGCTACACCTTC. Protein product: CASSMRTGYGYTF.

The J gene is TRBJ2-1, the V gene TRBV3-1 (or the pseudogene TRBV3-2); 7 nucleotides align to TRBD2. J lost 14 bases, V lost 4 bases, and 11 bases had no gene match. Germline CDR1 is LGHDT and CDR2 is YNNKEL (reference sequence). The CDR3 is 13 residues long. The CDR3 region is CASSLEIRGSEFF. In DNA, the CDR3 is TGTGCCAGCAGCCTCGAGATACGCGGGAGTGAGTTCTTC.

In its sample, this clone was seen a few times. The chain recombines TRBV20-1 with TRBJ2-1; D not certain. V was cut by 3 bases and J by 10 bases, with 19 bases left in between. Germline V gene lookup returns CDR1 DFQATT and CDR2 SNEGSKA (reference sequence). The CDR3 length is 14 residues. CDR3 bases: TGCAGTGCTAGTCCTAGTGGGTGGTTCTCCGAGCAGTTCTTC. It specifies CSASPSGWFSEQFF.

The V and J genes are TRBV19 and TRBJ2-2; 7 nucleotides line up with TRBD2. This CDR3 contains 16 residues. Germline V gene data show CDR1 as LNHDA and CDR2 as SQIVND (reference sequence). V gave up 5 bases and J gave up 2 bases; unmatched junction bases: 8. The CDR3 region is CASSRGLGRNTGELFF. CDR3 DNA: TGTGCCAGTAGTCGAGGACTAGGGAGAAACACCGGGGAGCTGTTTTTT.

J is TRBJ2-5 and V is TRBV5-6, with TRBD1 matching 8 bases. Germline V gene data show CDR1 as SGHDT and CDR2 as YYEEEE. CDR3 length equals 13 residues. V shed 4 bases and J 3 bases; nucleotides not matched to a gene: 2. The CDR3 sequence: CASSQGQEETQYF. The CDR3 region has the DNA TGTGCCAGCAGCCAGGGACAGGAAGAGACCCAGTACTTC.

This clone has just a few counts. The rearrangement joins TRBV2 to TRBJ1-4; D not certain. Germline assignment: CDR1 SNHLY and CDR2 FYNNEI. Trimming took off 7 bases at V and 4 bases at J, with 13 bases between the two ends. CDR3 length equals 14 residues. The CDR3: CASKEGGFNEKLFF. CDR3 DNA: TGTGCCAGCAAGGAGGGTGGCTTTAATGAAAAACTGTTTTTT.

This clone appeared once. The CDR3 DNA follows: TGCAGCGTAGAGGATGGCTACTCCTACGAGCAGTACTTC. It encodes CSVEDGYSYEQYF. The genes are TRBV29-1 and TRBJ2-7; D gene uncertain. The CDR3 contains 13 residues. Trimming removed 6 bases at V and 0 bases at J, with 12 bases between. Germline loops: CDR1 SQVTM, CDR2 ANQGSEA.

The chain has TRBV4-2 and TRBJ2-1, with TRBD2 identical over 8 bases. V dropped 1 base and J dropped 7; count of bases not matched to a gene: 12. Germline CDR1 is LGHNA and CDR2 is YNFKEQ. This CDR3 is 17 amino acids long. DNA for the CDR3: TGTGCCAGCAGCCAAGCCTGGTCGAGCGGGAGTACTAATGAGCAGTTCTTC. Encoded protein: CASSQAWSSGSTNEQFF.

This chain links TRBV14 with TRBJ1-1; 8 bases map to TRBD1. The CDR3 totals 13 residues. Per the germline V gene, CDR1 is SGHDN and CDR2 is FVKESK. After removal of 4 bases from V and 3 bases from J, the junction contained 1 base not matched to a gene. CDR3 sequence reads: CASSPDRDTEAFF. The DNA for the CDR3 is TGTGCCAGCAGCCCGGACAGGGACACTGAAGCTTTCTTT.

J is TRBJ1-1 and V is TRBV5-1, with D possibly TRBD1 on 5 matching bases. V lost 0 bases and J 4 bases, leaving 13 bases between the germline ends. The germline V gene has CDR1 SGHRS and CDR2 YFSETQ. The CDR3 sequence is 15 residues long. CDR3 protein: CASSLEAGQRTEAFF. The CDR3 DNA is TGCGCCAGCAGCTTGGAGGCAGGGCAGCGCACTGAAGCTTTCTTT.

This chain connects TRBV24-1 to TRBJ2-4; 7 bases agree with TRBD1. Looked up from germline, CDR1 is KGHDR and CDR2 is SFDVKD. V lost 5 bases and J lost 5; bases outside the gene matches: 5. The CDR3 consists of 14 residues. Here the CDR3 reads CATSVGQPENIQYF. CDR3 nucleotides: TGTGCCACCAGTGTGGGACAGCCCGAAAACATTCAGTACTTC.

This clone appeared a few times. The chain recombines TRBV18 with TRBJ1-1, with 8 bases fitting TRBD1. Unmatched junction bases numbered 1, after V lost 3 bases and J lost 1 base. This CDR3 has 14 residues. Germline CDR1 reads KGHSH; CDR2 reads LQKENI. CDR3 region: CASSPRGQNTEAFF. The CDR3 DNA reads TGTGCCAGCTCACCCAGGGGGCAGAACACTGAAGCTTTCTTT. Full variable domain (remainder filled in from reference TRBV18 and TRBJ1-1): NAGVMQNPRHLVRRRGQEARLRCSPMKGHSHVYWYRQLPEEGLKFMVYLQKENIIDESGMPKERFSAEFPKEGPSILRIQQVVRGDSAAYFCASSPRGQNTEAFFGQGTRLTVV.

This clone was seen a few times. The DNA for the CDR3 is TGTGCCAGCAGCCAAGGGGGGGGCGACCAGCCCCAGCATTTT. Translating gives CASSQGGGDQPQHF. The rearrangement uses TRBV4-2 and TRBJ1-5; D perhaps matches TRBD1 (6 bases). V was cut by 1 base and J by 7 bases, with 11 bases left in between. Germline V gene lookup returns CDR1 LGHNA and CDR2 YNFKEQ. This CDR3 region has 14 residues.